The 32 T cell receptor beta chains given below trace back to one sample, sequenced in a study of shared clonotypes between healthy human individuals. In the naive CD8 group, cells lacked CD45RO and were positively selected for CCR7, so terminally differentiated effector memory CD45RA+ cells were left out. Sequencing used immunoSEQ multiplex PCR; TCRdb keeps in-frame clones, though not all of them. Among about 2,100,000 clones, more than 85% were seen once, and the ten largest hold more than 1.5%. The specimen sequenced was naive CD8+ T cells from PBMCs. The origin of the receptors is a man aged 18 to 29 in good health. Some clones in this sample may be carry-over from other donors' samples.

The chain has TRBV27 and TRBJ2-7; TRBD2 matches 11 bases. Trimming cost V 7 bases and J 7 bases; bases outside gene matches: 9. The CDR3 has 14 residues. CDR1 is MNHEY, CDR2 SMNVEV, per germline (reference sequence). CDR3 residues: CASKILAGEKEQYF. In DNA form, the CDR3 reads TGTGCCAGCAAAATACTAGCGGGAGAGAAAGAGCAGTACTTC.

The chain has TRBV11-2 and TRBJ2-7; D gene uncertain. Germline assignment: CDR1 SGHAT and CDR2 FQNNGV. There are 11 residues in the CDR3. Trimming removed 1 base from V and 6 bases from J, with 4 bases in between. The CDR3 sequence is CASSLGTEQYF. CDR3 DNA: TGTGCCAGCAGCTTAGGTACCGAGCAGTACTTC.

The chain combines TRBV5-6 with TRBJ2-2, with 9 nucleotides matching TRBD2. With 5 bases clipped from V and 6 bases from J, the junction kept 11 bases outside the gene matches. The CDR3 sequence is 16 residues long. The germline V gene encodes CDR1 SGHDT and CDR2 YYEEEE. CDR3 sequence reads: CASSSELAGVSGELFF. The CDR3 DNA is TGTGCCAGCAGTTCTGAATTAGCGGGAGTATCCGGGGAGCTGTTTTTT.

The rearrangement joins TRBV6-5 to TRBJ2-5; no firm D call. Trimming left V 0 bases short and J 0 bases short, with 11 bases between. Germline V lookup: CDR1 MNHEY, CDR2 SVGAGI. The CDR3 runs 16 residues. The CDR3 loop reads CASSYSVYRYQETQYF. DNA for the CDR3: TGTGCCAGCAGTTACTCCGTTTACCGCTACCAAGAGACCCAGTACTTC.

This clone was seen just once. The chain employs TRBV19 and TRBJ2-7, with 8 bases that match TRBD1. After removal of 3 bases from V and 6 bases from J, the junction contained 4 bases not matched to a gene. Germline V gene sequence: CDR1 LNHDA, CDR2 SQIVND (reference sequence). CDR3 length equals 13 residues. The chain's CDR3 is CASSIQGASEQYF. In DNA form, the CDR3 reads TGTGCCAGTAGTATCCAGGGGGCGAGCGAGCAGTACTTC.

This chain links TRBV9 with TRBJ2-7, with 9 bases identical to TRBD2. The CDR3 spans 15 residues. The V gene end was trimmed by 0 bases and the J gene end by 4 bases; junction bases not matched to a gene: 5. Per germline, CDR1 SGDLS and CDR2 YYNGEE. CDR3 bases: TGTGCCAGCAGCGTAGGCCTAGCGGGGAAGTACGAGCAGTACTTC. This sequence encodes CASSVGLAGKYEQYF.

Points on this clone: Different DNA sequences within this sample yield the same CDR3. The chain carries TRBV27 and TRBJ2-7; 10 bases map to TRBD1. The CDR3 has 15 amino acids. Losses at the gene ends were 5 bases for V and 3 bases for J; bases not matched to a gene: 7. Germline-derived CDR1 and CDR2 are MNHEY and SMNVEV (reference sequence). The CDR3 nucleotides read TGTGCCAGCAGTCCGGGGACAGGGGTTTTCTACGAGCAGTACTTC. Translating it yields CASSPGTGVFYEQYF.

DNA of the CDR3: TGCGCCAGCAGCTTGGGGACGAAAGCTTTCTTT. Translating gives CASSLGTKAFF. The chain is built from TRBV5-1 and TRBJ1-1; D ambiguous. V was cut by 0 bases and J by 9 bases, with 6 bases left in between. Germline CDR1 reads SGHRS; CDR2 reads YFSETQ. CDR3 length equals 11 residues. Using reference TRBV5-1 and TRBJ1-1 for the parts outside the CDR3, the full variable domain is KAGVTQTPRYLIKTRGQQVTLSCSPISGHRSVSWYQQTPGQGLQFLFEYFSETQRNKGNFPGRFSGRQFSNSRSEMNVSTLELGDSALYLCASSLGTKAFFGQGTRLTVV.

This chain connects TRBV6-5 to TRBJ2-3, with D perhaps matching TRBD1 (6 bases). CDR3 length: 13 amino acids. Trimming took off 2 bases at V and 4 bases at J, with 7 bases between the two ends. From germline, CDR1 is MNHEY and CDR2 SVGAGI. CDR3 residues: CASSYAGADTQYF. In DNA, the CDR3 is TGTGCCAGCAGTTACGCAGGGGCAGATACGCAGTATTTT.

This rearrangement joins TRBV7-6 to TRBJ2-7; TRBD1 matches at 9 bases. The germline gives CDR1 SGHVS, CDR2 FNYEAQ. V trimming: 5 bases; J trimming: 3 bases; junction bases outside the gene matches: 11. The CDR3 is 16 amino acids. CDR3 residues: CASSALTGTGNYEQYF. Here the CDR3 DNA reads TGTGCCAGCAGCGCACTCACCGGGACAGGGAACTACGAGCAGTACTTC.

Note on this clone: This CDR3 is also generated by other DNA sequences in the sample. The chain links TRBV27 to TRBJ2-1; the D is unclear. This CDR3 has 13 residues. Trimming took 3 bases from V and 2 from J, leaving 5 bases between them. CDR1 MNHEY and CDR2 SMNVEV come from the germline V gene (reference sequence). CDR3 DNA: TGTGCCAGCAGTTTTCTAGCCTACAATGAGCAGTTCTTC. It is translated as CASSFLAYNEQFF.

The count of this clone is one. This chain connects TRBV28 to TRBJ2-7; 10 bases are a match to TRBD2. The V gene end was trimmed by 4 bases and the J gene end by 3 bases; junction bases not matched to a gene: 9. Germline V CDR1 and CDR2: MDHEN, SYDVKM. This CDR3 comprises 16 residues. For the CDR3, the DNA is TGTGCCAGCAGTTCCCCTACTAGCGGGGTACTCTACGAGCAGTACTTC. It is translated as CASSSPTSGVLYEQYF.

The gene calls are TRBV5-1 and TRBJ2-1; D could derive from TRBD1 or TRBD2 (6 bases each). The CDR3 loop spans 18 amino acids. The ends were cut back, 0 bases at V and 2 bases at J, with 18 bases in the middle. The V gene's germline CDR1 is SGHRS and CDR2 YFSETQ. CDR3 in DNA: TGCGCCAGCAGCTTGGTGGGGGGCGCAGGGCGAGCCTACAATGAGCAGTTCTTC. Translated, it gives CASSLVGGAGRAYNEQFF.

The genes are TRBV10-2 and TRBJ1-3, with D tentatively TRBD1 (6 bases). Trimming left V 4 bases short and J 1 base short, with 14 bases between. The CDR3 sequence is 16 residues long. Germline-derived CDR1 and CDR2 are WSHSY and SAAADI. This CDR3 is CASSGAGVISGNTIYF. The CDR3 DNA reads as TGCGCCAGCAGTGGCGCAGGGGTAATTTCTGGAAACACCATATATTTT.

This rearrangement joins TRBV14 to TRBJ2-5, with D possibly matching TRBD1 (6 bases). V was shortened by 3 bases and J by 7 bases, with 9 bases between the two germline ends. Germline loops: CDR1 SGHDN, CDR2 FVKESK. The CDR3 is 12 amino acids. The CDR3 reads CASSHVRGTQYF. CDR3 bases: TGTGCCAGCAGCCATGTCAGGGGGACCCAGTACTTC. Using reference TRBV14 and TRBJ2-5 for the parts outside the CDR3, the full variable domain is EAGVTQFPSHSVIEKGQTVTLRCDPISGHDNLYWYRRVMGKEIKFLLHFVKESKQDESGMPNNRFLAERTGGTYSTLKVQPAELEDSGVYFCASSHVRGTQYFGPGTRLLVL.

This chain links TRBV6-1 with TRBJ1-1; a possible D gene is TRBD1 (6 bases). Germline CDR1 reads MNHNS; CDR2 reads SASEGT. The CDR3 loop spans 15 amino acids. The germline V and J ends were trimmed by 11 bases and 1 base, with 20 bases remaining between them. The CDR3 spells CARRDTRLPNTEAFF. The CDR3 DNA reads TGTGCCCGGCGGGACACCCGACTACCGAACACTGAAGCTTTCTTT.

The V and J genes are TRBV4-1 and TRBJ2-5; TRBD2 aligns across 7 bases. Germline V CDR1 and CDR2: MGHRA, YSYEKL. This CDR3 is built from 14 residues. Trimming at V came to 3 bases and at J to 5 bases, leaving 6 bases not matched to a gene. The CDR3 nucleotides read TGCGCCAGCAGCCAGGGAGGGGCGCGGGAGACCCAGTACTTC. Protein product: CASSQGGARETQYF.

This clone came up once. The chain carries TRBV27 and TRBJ2-3; TRBD2 aligns across 9 bases. The CDR3 is made up of 18 amino acids. The V segment lost 1 base and the J segment 4 bases; nucleotides outside the gene matches: 12. Germline CDR1 reads MNHEY; CDR2 reads SMNVEV (reference sequence). CDR3 sequence: CASSLWGLAGIVADTQYF. Written as DNA, the CDR3 is TGTGCCAGCAGTTTATGGGGCCTAGCGGGAATCGTGGCAGATACGCAGTATTTT.

The CDR3 protein is CASRNQGVNEQFF. In DNA form, the CDR3 reads TGTGCCAGCAGAAATCAGGGGGTCAATGAGCAGTTCTTC. The chain has TRBV27 and TRBJ2-1; TRBD1 matches at 7 bases. Germline loops: CDR1 MNHEY, CDR2 SMNVEV (reference sequence). V lost 6 bases to trimming and J lost 6 bases; unmatched junction nucleotides: 5. The CDR3 consists of 13 residues.

The chain employs TRBV5-1 and TRBJ1-3; a weak D match, TRBD1 (6 bases). The V gene's germline CDR1 is SGHRS and CDR2 YFSETQ. The V and J ends lost 3 bases and 6 bases respectively, with 25 bases between them. There are 18 residues in the CDR3. For the CDR3, the DNA is TGCGCCAGCAGCTGTCCAATGAAGCGGGCGGGGGCGGTAAACACCATATATTTT. It is translated as CASSCPMKRAGAVNTIYF.

The V and J genes are TRBV5-1 and TRBJ2-7; 11 bases align to TRBD2. Germline V gives CDR1 SGHRS, CDR2 YFSETQ. This CDR3 has 16 residues. The ends lost 1 base at V and 2 bases at J; junction bases unmatched: 5. In DNA form, the CDR3 reads TGCGCCAGCAGCTTGCGTGGTAGCGGGAGGGCCTACGAGCAGTACTTC. This codes for CASSLRGSGRAYEQYF. The full variable domain, completed using reference TRBV5-1 and TRBJ2-7, is KAGVTQTPRYLIKTRGQQVTLSCSPISGHRSVSWYQQTPGQGLQFLFEYFSETQRNKGNFPGRFSGRQFSNSRSEMNVSTLELGDSALYLCASSLRGSGRAYEQYFGPGTRLTVT.

The rearrangement links TRBV28 to TRBJ2-1; tentatively, D is TRBD1 (6 bases). The CDR3 is 14 amino acids. V lost 4 bases to trimming and J lost 10 bases, with 17 bases between them. The germline V gene has CDR1 MDHEN and CDR2 SYDVKM. This CDR3 reads CASSWTEQGGEQFF. In DNA form, the CDR3 reads TGTGCCAGCAGTTGGACTGAACAGGGCGGCGAGCAGTTCTTC.

The rearrangement uses TRBV18 and TRBJ2-5; unclear D gene. The V end was cut by 1 base, the J end by 1 base, with 7 bases between. The CDR3 covers 14 residues. Looked up from germline, CDR1 is KGHSH and CDR2 is LQKENI. The CDR3 region is CASSPQRSQETQYF. CDR3 DNA: TGTGCCAGCTCACCACAGCGTTCCCAAGAGACCCAGTACTTC.

The chain links TRBV4-3 to TRBJ2-3; no reliable D call. There are 13 residues in the CDR3. The V end was cut by 3 bases, the J end by 2 bases, with 6 bases between. Germline V gives CDR1 LGHNA, CDR2 YSLEER. The CDR3 bases are TGCGCCAGCAGCCACCGGGCCACAGATACGCAGTATTTT. Protein: CASSHRATDTQYF.

J is TRBJ2-3 and V is TRBV7-9, with 11 positions matching TRBD2. After removal of 5 bases from V and 3 bases from J, the junction contained 7 bases not matched to a gene. The CDR3 has 16 residues. From germline, CDR1 is SEHNR and CDR2 FQNEAQ (reference sequence). CDR3 sequence: CASSPRTSGPTDTQYF. Here the CDR3 DNA reads TGTGCCAGCAGCCCCCGGACTAGCGGGCCGACAGATACGCAGTATTTT.

V usage is TRBV7-9 and J usage is TRBJ1-2; tentative D call: TRBD1 (6 bases). The CDR3 has 14 residues. Germline V gene data show CDR1 as SEHNR and CDR2 as FQNEAQ (reference sequence). Trimming cost V 7 bases and J 6 bases, with 18 bases left between them. DNA of the CDR3: TGTGCCAGCAAGAAGAGGGGGTATGAGAATGGCTACACCTTC. Its translation is CASKKRGYENGYTF. Together with reference TRBV7-9 and TRBJ1-2, the CDR3 gives the full variable domain: DTGVSQNPRHKITKRGQNVTFRCDPISEHNRLYWYRQTLGQGPEFLTYFQNEAQLEKSRLLSDRFSAERPKGSFSTLEIQRTEQGDSAMYLCASKKRGYENGYTFGSGTRLTVV.

The genes are TRBV4-1 and TRBJ1-2; D uncertain. This CDR3 is built from 13 residues. The V end lost 1 base, the J end lost 8 bases, and 11 bases lay between the germline ends. Germline loops: CDR1 MGHRA, CDR2 YSYEKL. For the CDR3, the DNA is TGCGCCAGCAGCCAAGGGGCCGTCGGCGGCTACACCTTC. Translation gives CASSQGAVGGYTF.

CDR3 sequence: CASMFGQGNTEAFF. Written as DNA, the CDR3 is TGCGCCAGCATGTTTGGGCAGGGGAACACTGAAGCTTTCTTT. The V gene is TRBV5-1, the J gene TRBJ1-1, with D tentatively TRBD1 (5 bases). V lost 6 bases and J lost 1, with 13 bases in between. This CDR3 region has 14 residues. The germline gives CDR1 SGHRS, CDR2 YFSETQ.

This rearrangement joins TRBV5-1 to TRBJ2-1; 9 nucleotides align to TRBD2. Trimming took 4 bases from V and 8 from J; bases not matched to a gene: 16. Germline lookup yields CDR1 SGHRS and CDR2 YFSETQ. The CDR3 consists of 17 residues. CDR3 coding DNA: TGCGCCAGCAGCCCCCGGAGTAGCGGGAGAGTGTCGGATGAGCAGTTCTTC. This gives the protein CASSPRSSGRVSDEQFF.

The rearrangement uses TRBV28 and TRBJ1-1; no definite D call. The germline gives CDR1 MDHEN, CDR2 SYDVKM. CDR3 length: 14 residues. The germline V and J ends were trimmed by 5 bases and 0 bases, with 10 bases remaining between them. The chain's CDR3 is CASSRRRVNTEAFF. CDR3 nucleotide sequence: TGTGCCAGCAGTAGAAGACGGGTGAACACTGAAGCTTTCTTT.

The chain recombines TRBV9 with TRBJ2-2; TRBD2 agrees at 12 bases. J was trimmed by 7 bases and V by 0 bases; bases with no gene match: 1. From germline, CDR1 is SGDLS and CDR2 YYNGEE. The CDR3 runs 15 residues. The CDR3 DNA sequence: TGTGCCAGCAGCGTAGCTAGCGGGAGGGACGGGGAGCTGTTTTTT. It specifies CASSVASGRDGELFF.

This chain connects TRBV19 to TRBJ2-3; 9 bases map to TRBD2. CDR3 size: 14 residues. The germline V gene encodes CDR1 LNHDA and CDR2 SQIVND (reference sequence). Germline trimming cut 8 bases from V and 2 bases from J; bases unmatched to any gene: 5. The CDR3 reads CASFAGGITDTQYF. Written as DNA, the CDR3 is TGTGCCAGTTTTGCGGGGGGGATCACAGATACGCAGTATTTT.